The present T cell receptor (beta chain) was sequenced within a study of long-term antiretroviral therapy in people with HIV. Version v3.0 of the immunoSEQ assay ran at survey level. The table came from immunoSEQ multiplex PCR; TCRdb's copy has only in-frame clones and leaves some out. The data contain more than 10,000 clones, about 83% of them singletons. Details on this clone: Its target is unknown.

The study, taken as a whole, reports: The data indicate that diversity increased after ART but remained below transplant donor controls. Data on ART adherence, viral resistance or therapy changes were unavailable. Blood specimens, gathered between the mid-2000s and the late 2010s, were possibly obtained under older ART regimens.

This CDR3 spans 21 amino acids. Germline CDR1 reads SGDLS; CDR2 reads YYNGEE. Trimming shortened V by 0 bases and J by 3 bases, and 27 bases separated the two germline ends. Sequenced here: unsorted PBMCs, sampled 3.4 years after starting antiretroviral therapy. V usage is TRBV9 and J usage is TRBJ2-2; D is unresolved. The source is a man between 40 and 49 years old with HIV. CDR3 residues: CASSVDHSGDWMSPHTGELFF. In DNA form, the CDR3 reads TGTGCCAGCAGCGTAGACCACTCCGGTGACTGGATGTCCCCCCACACCGGGGAGCTGTTTTTT. The variable domain in full, completed from reference TRBV9 and TRBJ2-2, reads DSGVTQTPKHLITATGQRVTLRCSPRSGDLSVYWYQQSLDQGLQFLIQYYNGEERAKGNILERFSAQQFPDLHSELNLSSLELGDSALYFCASSVDHSGDWMSPHTGELFFGEGSRLTVL.